These 2 T cell receptor beta chains share one sample of origin, sequenced in a study of cytomegalovirus exposure and HLA in healthy donors. This PCR relied on a set of 60 Vbeta primers and 13 Jbeta primers. TCRdb keeps only in-frame clones here, not all; method: immunoSEQ multiplex PCR. The sample consists of some 180,000 clones, 77% of them appearing once. Sequencing was done on a sample of PBMCs. The receptors were gathered from a man younger than 35 in good health and CMV-seronegative.

This clone was seen a single time. The genes are TRBV19 and TRBJ1-5, with 9 bases aligning to TRBD1. V lost 6 bases to trimming and J lost 0 bases; unmatched junction nucleotides: 9. The CDR3 sequence is 17 residues long. Germline CDR1 is LNHDA and CDR2 is SQIVND (reference sequence). The CDR3 coding sequence is TGTGCCAGTAGGTCGACGGACAGGGGAAATAGCAATCAGCCCCAGCATTTT. It is translated as CASRSTDRGNSNQPQHF.

The J gene is TRBJ2-5, the V gene TRBV7-2; TRBD1 agrees at 8 bases. TRBJ2-7 explains the end of the DNA better; the J call may be wrong. The CDR3 is 14 amino acids. Germline V CDR1 and CDR2: SGHTA, FQGNSA. CDR3 residues: CASSLGAGGGEQYF. CDR3 nucleotide sequence: TGTGCCAGCAGCTTAGGGGCAGGGGGCGGCGAGCAGTACTTC.